This T cell receptor (beta chain) appears in the sequencing data of a study of graft-versus-host responses after intestinal transplantation. Study-wide background: Every transplant recipient was induced with anti-thymocyte globulin, then maintained on tacrolimus and steroids for two to three years.

Of note for this clone: Its antigen is not identified.

Study-level results: Researchers found GvH clones in recipient marrow, and some showed up first in ileum or blood. Early post-transplant HvG declines were associated with peak circulating GvH clone levels. Elevated graft-versus-host to host-versus-graft clonal ratios in allografts were recorded for patients with graft-donor T cell macrochimerism.

Assay: immunoSEQ multiplex PCR; the TCRdb copy retains only in-frame clones and omits some. The table records more than 70,000 clones, around 90% of them present only once. Trimming removed 1 base at V and 7 bases at J, with 11 bases between. The germline CDR1 and CDR2 sequences are SGHVS and FNYEAQ. This CDR3 is 15 amino acids long. The origin of this receptor is a human donor who was the organ donor for an intestinal transplant. The J gene is TRBJ1-6, the V gene TRBV7-6; no clear D gene. The starting material was unstimulated CD8+ T cells sorted from spleen or lymph node cells, obtained before transplant. The CDR3 nucleotides read TGTGCCAGCAGCTTAGAGGCGACATTAAATTCACCCCTCCACTTT. Translating gives CASSLEATLNSPLHF.